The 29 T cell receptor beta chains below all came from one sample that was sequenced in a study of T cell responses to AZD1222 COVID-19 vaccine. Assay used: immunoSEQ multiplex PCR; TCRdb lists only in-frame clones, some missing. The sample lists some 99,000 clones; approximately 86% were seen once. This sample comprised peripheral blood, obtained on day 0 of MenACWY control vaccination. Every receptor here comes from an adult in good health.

CDR3 sequence: CASSLGRAGANEKLFF. For the CDR3, the DNA is TGTGCCAGCAGCTTGGGAAGGGCCGGAGCTAATGAAAAACTGTTTTTT. The J gene is TRBJ1-4, the V gene TRBV5-4; D is ambiguous. The CDR3 is 16 amino acids. Trimming left V 0 bases short and J 3 bases short, with 12 bases between. CDR1 is SGHNT and CDR2 is YYREEE in the germline V gene (reference sequence). Combining the CDR3 with reference TRBV5-4 and TRBJ1-4 gives the whole variable domain ETGVTQSPTHLIKTRGQQVTLRCSSQSGHNTVSWYQQALGQGPQFIFQYYREEENGRGNFPPRFSGLQFPNYSSELNVNALELDDSALYLCASSLGRAGANEKLFFGSGTQLSVL.

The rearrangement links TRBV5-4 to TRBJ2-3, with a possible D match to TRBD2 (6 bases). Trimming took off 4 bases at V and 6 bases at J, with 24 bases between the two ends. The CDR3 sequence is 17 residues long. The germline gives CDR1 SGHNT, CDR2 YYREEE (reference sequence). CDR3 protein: CASSSFPRGSLSDTQYF. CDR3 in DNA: TGTGCCAGCAGCAGCTTCCCACGGGGGTCTCTTTCCGATACGCAGTATTTT.

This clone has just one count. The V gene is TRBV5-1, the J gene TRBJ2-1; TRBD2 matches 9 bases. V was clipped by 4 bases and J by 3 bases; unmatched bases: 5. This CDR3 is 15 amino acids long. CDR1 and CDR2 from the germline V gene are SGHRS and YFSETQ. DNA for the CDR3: TGCGCCAGCAGCGTGACTAGCGGCATCTACAATGAGCAGTTCTTC. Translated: CASSVTSGIYNEQFF.

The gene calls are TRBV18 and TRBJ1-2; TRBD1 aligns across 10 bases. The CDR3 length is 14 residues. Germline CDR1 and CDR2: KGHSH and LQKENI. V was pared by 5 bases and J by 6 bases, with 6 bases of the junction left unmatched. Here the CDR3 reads CASSDGQGGNGYTF. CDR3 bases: TGTGCCAGCTCAGACGGACAGGGGGGTAATGGCTACACCTTC.

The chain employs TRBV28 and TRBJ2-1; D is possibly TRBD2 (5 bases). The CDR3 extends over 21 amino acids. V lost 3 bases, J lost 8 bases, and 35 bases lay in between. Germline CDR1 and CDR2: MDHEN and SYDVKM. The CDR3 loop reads CASSFQGRILALGYKGDEQFF. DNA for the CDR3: TGTGCCAGCAGTTTCCAAGGACGGATTCTAGCCCTCGGGTACAAGGGCGATGAGCAGTTCTTC.

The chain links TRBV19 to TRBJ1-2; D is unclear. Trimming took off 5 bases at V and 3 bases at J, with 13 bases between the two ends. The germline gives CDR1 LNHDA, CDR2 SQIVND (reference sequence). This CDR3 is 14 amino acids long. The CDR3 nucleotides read TGTGCCAGTAGTCCCCAGTCTCGGCACTATGGCTACACCTTC. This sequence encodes CASSPQSRHYGYTF.

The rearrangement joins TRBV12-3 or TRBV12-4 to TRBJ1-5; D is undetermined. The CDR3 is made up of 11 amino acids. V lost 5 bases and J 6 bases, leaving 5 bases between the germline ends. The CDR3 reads CASSKGQPQHF. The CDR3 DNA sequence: TGTGCCAGCAGTAAAGGTCAGCCCCAGCATTTT.

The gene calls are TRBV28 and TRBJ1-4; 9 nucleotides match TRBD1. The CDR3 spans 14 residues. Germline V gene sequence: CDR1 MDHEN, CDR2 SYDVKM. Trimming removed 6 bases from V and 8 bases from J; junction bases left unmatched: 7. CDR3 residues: CASSLTGGEEKLFF. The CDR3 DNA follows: TGTGCCAGCAGCCTGACAGGGGGTGAGGAAAAACTGTTTTTT.

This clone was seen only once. CDR3 region: CASSLLSGDWSEQYF. CDR3 in DNA: TGTGCCAGCAGCCTCTTGAGCGGGGACTGGAGCGAGCAGTACTTC. V gene TRBV27 combines with J gene TRBJ2-7, with TRBD2 matching over 7 bases. After removal of 6 bases from V and 6 bases from J, the junction contained 14 bases not matched to a gene. Germline CDR1 and CDR2: MNHEY and SMNVEV (reference sequence). The CDR3 consists of 15 residues.

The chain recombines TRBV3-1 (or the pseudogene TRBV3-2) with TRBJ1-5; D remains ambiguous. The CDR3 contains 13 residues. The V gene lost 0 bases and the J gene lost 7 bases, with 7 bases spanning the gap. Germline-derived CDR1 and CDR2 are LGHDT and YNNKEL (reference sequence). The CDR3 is CASSQDLVQPQHF. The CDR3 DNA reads TGTGCCAGCAGCCAAGATTTAGTGCAGCCCCAGCATTTT.

CDR3 amino acids: CASSVDGDIREKLFF. The CDR3 nucleotides read TGTGCCAGCAGCGTAGATGGGGACATAAGAGAAAAACTGTTTTTT. J is TRBJ1-4 and V is TRBV9; D perhaps matches TRBD1 (6 bases). The CDR3 loop spans 15 amino acids. Trimming took 0 bases from V and 8 from J, leaving 14 bases between them. In germline, CDR1 is SGDLS, CDR2 YYNGEE.

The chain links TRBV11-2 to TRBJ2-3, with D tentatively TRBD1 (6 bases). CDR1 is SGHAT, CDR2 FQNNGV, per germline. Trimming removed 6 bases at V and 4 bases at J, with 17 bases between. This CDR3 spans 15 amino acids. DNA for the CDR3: TGTGCCAGCAGGGTAGATACAGGGTTTGCAGATACGCAGTATTTT. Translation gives CASRVDTGFADTQYF.

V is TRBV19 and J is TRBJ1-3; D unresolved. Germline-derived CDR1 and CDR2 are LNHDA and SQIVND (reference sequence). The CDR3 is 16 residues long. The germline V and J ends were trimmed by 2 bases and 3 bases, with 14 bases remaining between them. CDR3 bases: TGTGCCAGTAGTATACGTCAAGGACCCGATGGAAACACCATATATTTT. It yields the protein CASSIRQGPDGNTIYF.

CDR3 region: CASSWGTDTQYF. CDR3 bases: TGTGCCAGCAGTTGGGGGACAGATACGCAGTATTTT. The chain carries TRBV12-3 or TRBV12-4 and TRBJ2-3; D could derive from TRBD1 or TRBD2 (5 bases each). The germline V and J ends were trimmed by 4 bases and 3 bases, with 5 bases remaining between them. The CDR3 consists of 12 residues.

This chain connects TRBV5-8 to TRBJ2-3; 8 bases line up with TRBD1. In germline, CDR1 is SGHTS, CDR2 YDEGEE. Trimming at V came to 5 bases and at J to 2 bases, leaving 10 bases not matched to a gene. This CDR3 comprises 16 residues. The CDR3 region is CASSFPGQENTDTQYF. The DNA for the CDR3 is TGTGCCAGCAGTTTTCCGGGACAGGAAAACACAGATACGCAGTATTTT.

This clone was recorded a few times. Here the CDR3 DNA reads TGTGCCAGCAGGGTGGGGACAGATAATGAAAAACTGTTTTTT. Amino acids: CASRVGTDNEKLFF. This sequence joins TRBV27 and TRBJ1-4; 7 bases agree with TRBD1. Trimming at V came to 6 bases and at J to 4 bases, leaving 5 bases not matched to a gene. Germline V gives CDR1 MNHEY, CDR2 SMNVEV (reference sequence). This CDR3 region has 14 residues. Looking up the rest from reference TRBV27 and TRBJ1-4 gives the full variable domain: EAQVTQNPRYLITVTGKKLTVTCSQNMNHEYMSWYRQDPGLGLRQIYYSMNVEVTDKGDVPEGYKVSRKEKRNFPLILESPSPNQTSLYFCASRVGTDNEKLFFGSGTQLSVL.

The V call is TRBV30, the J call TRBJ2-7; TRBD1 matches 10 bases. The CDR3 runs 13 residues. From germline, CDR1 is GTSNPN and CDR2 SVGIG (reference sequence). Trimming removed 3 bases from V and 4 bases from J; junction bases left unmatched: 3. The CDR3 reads CAWRDRGQYEQYF. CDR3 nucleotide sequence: TGTGCCTGGAGAGACAGGGGGCAGTACGAGCAGTACTTC.

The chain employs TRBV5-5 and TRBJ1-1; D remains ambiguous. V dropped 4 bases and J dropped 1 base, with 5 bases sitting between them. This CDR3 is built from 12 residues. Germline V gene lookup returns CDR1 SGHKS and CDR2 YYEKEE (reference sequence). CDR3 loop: CASSLQNTEAFF. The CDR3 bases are TGTGCCAGCAGCCTACAGAACACTGAAGCTTTCTTT. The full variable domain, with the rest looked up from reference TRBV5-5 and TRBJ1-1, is DAGVTQSPTHLIKTRGQQVTLRCSPISGHKSVSWYQQVLGQGPQFIFQYYEKEERGRGNFPDRFSARQFPNYSSELNVNALLLGDSALYLCASSLQNTEAFFGQGTRLTVV.

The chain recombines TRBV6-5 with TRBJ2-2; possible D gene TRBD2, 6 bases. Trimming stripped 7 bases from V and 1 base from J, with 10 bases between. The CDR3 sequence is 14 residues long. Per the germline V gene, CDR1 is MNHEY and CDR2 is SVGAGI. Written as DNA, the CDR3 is TGTGCCAGCAAGAGTAGCGGGAACACCGGGGAGCTGTTTTTT. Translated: CASKSSGNTGELFF.

CDR3 bases: TGTGCCAGCAGCCTCTTCAGGGGCGGCTACACCTTC. Its protein product is CASSLFRGGYTF. J is TRBJ1-2 and V is TRBV5-4, with D tentatively TRBD1 (6 bases). Trimming left V 4 bases short and J 8 bases short, with 12 bases between. The CDR3 totals 12 residues. Germline CDR1 and CDR2: SGHNT and YYREEE (reference sequence).

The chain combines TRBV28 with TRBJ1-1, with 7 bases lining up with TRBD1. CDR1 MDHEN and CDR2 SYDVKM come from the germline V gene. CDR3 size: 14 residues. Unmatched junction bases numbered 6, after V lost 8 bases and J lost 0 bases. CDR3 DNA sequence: TGTGCCAGCCGGACAGGTCAGATGAACACTGAAGCTTTCTTT. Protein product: CASRTGQMNTEAFF.

CDR3 region: CASSLGRWVISYNSPLHF. CDR3 coding DNA: TGTGCCAGCAGTTTAGGGAGGTGGGTCATTTCCTATAATTCACCCCTCCACTTT. The genes are TRBV28 and TRBJ1-6; D is undetermined. Germline loops: CDR1 MDHEN, CDR2 SYDVKM. The CDR3 has 18 residues. V dropped 2 bases and J dropped 1 base, with 15 bases sitting between them.

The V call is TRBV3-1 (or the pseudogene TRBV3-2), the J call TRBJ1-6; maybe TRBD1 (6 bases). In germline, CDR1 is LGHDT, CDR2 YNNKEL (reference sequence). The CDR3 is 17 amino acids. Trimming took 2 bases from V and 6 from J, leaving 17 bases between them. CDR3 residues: CASSQIPAGAGNSPLHF. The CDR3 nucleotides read TGTGCCAGCAGCCAAATCCCGGCGGGGGCCGGTAATTCACCCCTCCACTTT.

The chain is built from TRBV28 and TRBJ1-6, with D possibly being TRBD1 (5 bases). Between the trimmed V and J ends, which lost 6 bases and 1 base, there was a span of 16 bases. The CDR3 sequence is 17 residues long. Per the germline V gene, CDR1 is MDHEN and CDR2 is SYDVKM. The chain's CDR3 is CASSLVGVRSYNSPLHF. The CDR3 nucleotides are TGTGCCAGCAGCCTGGTGGGGGTAAGATCCTATAATTCACCCCTCCACTTT.

The CDR3 sequence is CASSIEGDYTEAFF. Written as DNA, the CDR3 is TGTGCCAGTAGTATAGAGGGGGATTACACTGAAGCTTTCTTT. This chain connects TRBV19 to TRBJ1-1; D is perhaps TRBD1 (5 bases). From germline, CDR1 is LNHDA and CDR2 SQIVND (reference sequence). The V and J ends lost 0 bases and 3 bases respectively, with 8 bases between them. The CDR3 sequence is 14 residues long.

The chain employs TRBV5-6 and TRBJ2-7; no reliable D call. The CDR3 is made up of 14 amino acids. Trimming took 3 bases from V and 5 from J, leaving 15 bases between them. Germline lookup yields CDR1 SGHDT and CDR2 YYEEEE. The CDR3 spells CASSSTSVVHEQYF. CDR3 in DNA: TGTGCCAGCAGCTCGACCTCGGTAGTCCACGAGCAGTACTTC. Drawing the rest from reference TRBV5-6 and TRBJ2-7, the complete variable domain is DAGVTQSPTHLIKTRGQQVTLRCSPKSGHDTVSWYQQALGQGPQFIFQYYEEEERQRGNFPDRFSGHQFPNYSSELNVNALLLGDSALYLCASSSTSVVHEQYFGPGTRLTVT.

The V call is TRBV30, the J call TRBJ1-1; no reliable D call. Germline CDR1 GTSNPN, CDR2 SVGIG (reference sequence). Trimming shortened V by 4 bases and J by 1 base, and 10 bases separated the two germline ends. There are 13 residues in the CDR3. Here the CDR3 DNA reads TGTGCCTGGATGGGCCCAAGGAACACTGAAGCTTTCTTT. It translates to CAWMGPRNTEAFF. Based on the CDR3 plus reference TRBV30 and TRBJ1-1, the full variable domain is SQTIHQWPATLVQPVGSPLSLECTVEGTSNPNLYWYRQAAGRGLQLLFYSVGIGQISSEVPQNLSASRPQDRQFILSSKKLLLSDSGFYLCAWMGPRNTEAFFGQGTRLTVV.

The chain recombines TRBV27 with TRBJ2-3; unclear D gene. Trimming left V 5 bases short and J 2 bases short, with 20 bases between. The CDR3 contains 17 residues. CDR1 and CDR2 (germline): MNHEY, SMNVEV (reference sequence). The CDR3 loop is CASSLYPGPPTTDTQYF. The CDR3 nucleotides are TGTGCCAGCAGTCTCTACCCCGGGCCTCCGACCACAGATACGCAGTATTTT.

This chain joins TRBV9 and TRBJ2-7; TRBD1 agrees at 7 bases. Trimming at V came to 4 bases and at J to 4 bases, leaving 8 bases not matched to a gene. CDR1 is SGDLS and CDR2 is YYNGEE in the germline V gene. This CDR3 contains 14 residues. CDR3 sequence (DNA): TGTGCCAGCAGCCCTGGGACAGTGGGATACGAGCAGTACTTC. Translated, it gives CASSPGTVGYEQYF.